These 10 T cell receptor beta chains came from one sample sequenced in a study of T-cell memory formation after mild COVID-19. TCRdb processed the 5' RACE reads anew with MiXCR; each CDR3 protein has one entry. The table includes over 70,000 distinct CDR3 sequences, about 15% detected once. The sample taken for sequencing was PBMCs or a T cell subset sorted from them (not recorded which). All receptors derive from a man aged 18 to 35 who had mild COVID-19 (a few samples of this study predate the infection). Cell type and time point are not known.

This rearrangement joins TRBV5-1 to TRBJ1-1; D not certain. The CDR3 has 13 residues. The germline V and J ends were trimmed by 0 bases and 1 base, with 4 bases remaining between them. Germline lookup yields CDR1 SGHRS and CDR2 YFSETQ. The chain's CDR3 is CASSLAQNTEAFF. DNA for the CDR3: TGCGCCAGCAGCTTGGCACAGAACACTGAAGCTTTCTTT. Looking up the rest from reference TRBV5-1 and TRBJ1-1 gives the full variable domain: KAGVTQTPRYLIKTRGQQVTLSCSPISGHRSVSWYQQTPGQGLQFLFEYFSETQRNKGNFPGRFSGRQFSNSRSEMNVSTLELGDSALYLCASSLAQNTEAFFGQGTRLTVV.

The rearrangement uses TRBV4-1 and TRBJ2-6; D may match TRBD1 or TRBD2 (7 bases each). Per the germline V gene, CDR1 is MGHRA and CDR2 is YSYEKL. The CDR3 sequence is 16 residues long. Trimming shortened V by 4 bases and J by 3 bases, and 13 bases separated the two germline ends. The DNA for the CDR3 is TGCGCCAGCAGCCCAGCAGGGGGGGGTGGGGCCAACGTCCTGACTTTC. Its protein is CASSPAGGGGANVLTF.

The gene calls are TRBV6-5 and TRBJ1-3, with 8 nucleotides matching TRBD1. The germline gives CDR1 MNHEY, CDR2 SVGAGI. CDR3 length: 17 residues. After removal of 1 base from V and 4 bases from J, the junction contained 9 bases not matched to a gene. This CDR3 is CASSYYVGQARGNTIYF. Here the CDR3 DNA reads TGTGCCAGCAGTTACTACGTGGGACAGGCGAGGGGAAACACCATATATTTT.

The chain uses TRBV7-9 and TRBJ2-1, with TRBD2 identical over 12 bases. CDR1 and CDR2 from the germline V gene are SEHNR and FQNEAQ (reference sequence). CDR3 size: 16 residues. V dropped 2 bases and J dropped 8; count of bases not matched to a gene: 7. The CDR3 sequence: CASSLSGLAGGHEQFF. CDR3 DNA sequence: TGTGCCAGCAGCTTAAGCGGTCTAGCGGGGGGGCATGAGCAGTTCTTC.

This clonotype was observed at least ten times. The genes are TRBV6-5 and TRBJ2-1; D call uncertain. CDR1 is MNHEY and CDR2 is SVGAGI in the germline V gene. The CDR3 sequence is 13 residues long. V lost 2 bases, J lost 9 bases, and 11 bases lay in between. The CDR3, as DNA: TGTGCCAGCAGTTACCTAACGACCGGTGAGCAGTTCTTC. Translating it yields CASSYLTTGEQFF.

This clonotype occurred a few times. The CDR3 reads CASSQDPAGSYGYTF. The CDR3 nucleotides are TGTGCCAGCAGCCAAGATCCGGCGGGCAGCTATGGCTACACCTTC. This chain joins TRBV14 and TRBJ1-2; D unclear. V gave up 0 bases and J gave up 4 bases, with 12 bases separating them. Germline loops: CDR1 SGHDN, CDR2 FVKESK. CDR3 size: 15 residues.

This chain connects TRBV2 to TRBJ2-1; the D gene is possibly TRBD1 (5 bases). The V and J ends lost 4 bases and 9 bases respectively, with 7 bases between them. Germline loops: CDR1 SNHLY, CDR2 FYNNEI. The CDR3 totals 11 residues. The CDR3 region is CASSGQGEQFF. The CDR3 DNA reads TGTGCCAGCAGTGGCCAGGGTGAGCAGTTCTTC.

This clonotype turned up a few times. The V call is TRBV20-1, the J call TRBJ2-7; maybe TRBD1 (7 bases). The germline gives CDR1 DFQATT, CDR2 SNEGSKA (reference sequence). Trimming took off 6 bases at V and 0 bases at J, with 15 bases between the two ends. The CDR3 loop spans 14 amino acids. The CDR3 region has the DNA TGCAGTGCCCGGCAGGGGGGTAGCTCCTACGAGCAGTACGTC. Residues: CSARQGGSSYEQYV.

V is TRBV20-1 and J is TRBJ2-1; the D gene is possibly TRBD1 (6 bases). V was clipped by 3 bases and J by 5 bases, with 20 bases between them. Germline loops: CDR1 DFQATT, CDR2 SNEGSKA (reference sequence). The CDR3 sequence is 16 residues long. CDR3 amino acids: CSARLPARTANNEQFF. In DNA, the CDR3 is TGCAGTGCTAGGCTCCCGGCCCGGACAGCCAACAATGAGCAGTTCTTC.

This clonotype was found a few times. This chain uses TRBV12-3 or TRBV12-4 with TRBJ2-7, with 9 nucleotides matching TRBD1. This CDR3 region has 14 residues. The junction had 3 bases not matched to a gene; V was cut back by 1 base and J by 5 bases. The CDR3 protein is CASSLDGQGNEQYF. The DNA of the CDR3 is TGTGCCAGCAGTTTAGACGGACAGGGGAACGAGCAGTACTTC.